This T cell receptor (beta chain) is from a study of beta chain features in type 1 diabetes. Expressed TCRB transcripts got sequenced, as all isolated RNA was reverse transcribed. Assay used: immunoSEQ multiplex PCR; TCRdb lists only in-frame clones, some missing. The table includes 80,000 to 90,000 clones, about 32% detected once. V dropped 7 bases and J dropped 5; count of bases not matched to a gene: 11. The CDR3 sequence is 16 residues long. Germline CDR1 reads SGHTA; CDR2 reads FQGNSA. Every donor had blood drawn once into heparin, around 100 mL on average. Isolation of CD4+ naive, central memory, regulatory and stem cell-like memory cells was achieved by sorting via CD45RO/CCR7/CD25/CD127/CD95/CD27. Over 95% purity was reached by all sorted populations.

The clonotype originates from a woman under 30 in good health. The J gene is TRBJ2-2, the V gene TRBV7-2; 9 nucleotides align to TRBD2. Material for sequencing was stem cell memory CD4+ T cells from blood. The CDR3 nucleotides read TGTGCCAGCACCCGCGGGAGGGCGGGGGATACCGGGGAGCTGTTTTTT. Amino acid sequence: CASTRGRAGDTGELFF.